Presented here are 16 T cell receptor beta chains from one specimen sequenced in a study of T cell responses to AZD1222 COVID-19 vaccine. TCRdb keeps only in-frame clones here, not all; method: immunoSEQ multiplex PCR. There are 150,000 to 200,000 clones in the sample; approximately 91% occur only once, and under 4% lies in the top ten. The sample consisted of peripheral blood, taken 28 days after the second AZD1222 dose. The receptors were sampled from an adult who received the AZD1222 COVID-19 vaccine.

This clone came up a few times. This chain uses TRBV28 with TRBJ1-5; TRBD1 matches at 8 bases. Germline V lookup: CDR1 MDHEN, CDR2 SYDVKM. This CDR3 is 18 amino acids long. V shed 3 bases and J 0 bases; nucleotides not matched to a gene: 10. The CDR3 nucleotides are TGTGCCAGCAGTTTGCGACAGGGGTGGGGATATAGCAATCAGCCCCAGCATTTT. This encodes CASSLRQGWGYSNQPQHF.

The chain carries TRBV7-9 and TRBJ1-2; D possibly corresponds to TRBD1 (5 bases). CDR1 SEHNR and CDR2 FQNEAQ come from the germline V gene (reference sequence). With 5 bases removed from V and 5 bases from J, the gap between germline ends came to 18 bases. The CDR3 is 15 amino acids. CDR3 sequence: CASSPPSPGLYGYTF. In DNA, the CDR3 is TGTGCCAGCAGCCCCCCCAGTCCGGGGCTTTATGGCTACACCTTC.

The rearrangement joins TRBV10-3 to TRBJ2-7, with 11 nucleotides matching TRBD1. Germline values: CDR1 ENHRY, CDR2 SYGVKD. V lost 4 bases and J lost 3; bases outside the gene matches: 5. This CDR3 is built from 15 residues. The CDR3 spells CAISAGTGGFYEQYF. Written as DNA, the CDR3 is TGTGCCATCAGTGCCGGGACAGGGGGATTCTACGAGCAGTACTTC.

The chain is built from TRBV28 and TRBJ1-1, with a tentative D call TRBD1 (5 bases). CDR3 length: 13 amino acids. Trimming removed 2 bases from V and 8 bases from J, with 12 bases in between. Germline V gene sequence: CDR1 MDHEN, CDR2 SYDVKM. CDR3 DNA: TGTGCCAGCAGTTTAATCTTCAGGGAAGAAGCTTTCTTT. Protein sequence: CASSLIFREEAFF.

The chain uses TRBV6-6 and TRBJ1-1; D is perhaps TRBD1 (5 bases). CDR3 length: 14 amino acids. Trimming left V 7 bases short and J 11 bases short, with 23 bases between. CDR1 MNHNY and CDR2 SVGAGI come from the germline V gene (reference sequence). CDR3 DNA sequence: TGTGCCAGCACCAACCCAGGGTCGGGGGAAGGCGCTTTCTTT. It is translated as CASTNPGSGEGAFF.

The chain has TRBV6-6 and TRBJ1-1; the D gene is possibly TRBD1 (5 bases). Trimming took off 6 bases at V and 0 bases at J, with 11 bases between the two ends. The CDR3 contains 14 residues. Germline V CDR1 and CDR2: MNHNY, SVGAGI (reference sequence). The CDR3 sequence: CASRAGTMNTEAFF. Here the CDR3 DNA reads TGTGCCAGCAGGGCCGGGACTATGAACACTGAAGCTTTCTTT.

The rearrangement uses TRBV16 and TRBJ1-5; D gene uncertain. This CDR3 region has 13 residues. The germline V and J ends were trimmed by 4 bases and 7 bases, with 11 bases remaining between them. Per germline, CDR1 KGHSY and CDR2 FQNENV. CDR3 coding DNA: TGTGCCAGCAGCCGCCCGTTGAGGCAGCCCCAGCATTTT. Translated: CASSRPLRQPQHF.

The genes are TRBV2 and TRBJ2-1; 7 bases match TRBD2. The CDR3 loop spans 14 amino acids. V lost 10 bases to trimming and J lost 6 bases; unmatched junction nucleotides: 12. Germline V CDR1 and CDR2: SNHLY, FYNNEI. CDR3 residues: CATVLAASANEQFF. The DNA for the CDR3 is TGTGCCACCGTTCTAGCGGCCTCAGCCAATGAGCAGTTCTTC.

The chain links TRBV30 to TRBJ2-3; TRBD2 agrees at 14 bases. Trimming removed 3 bases from V and 1 base from J; junction bases left unmatched: 3. Germline assignment: CDR1 GTSNPN and CDR2 SVGIG (reference sequence). The CDR3 runs to 16 residues. CDR3 loop: CAWSMGLAGGTDTQYF. CDR3 coding DNA: TGTGCCTGGAGCATGGGACTAGCGGGGGGCACAGATACGCAGTATTTT. Variable domain in full (rest from reference TRBV30 and TRBJ2-3): SQTIHQWPATLVQPVGSPLSLECTVEGTSNPNLYWYRQAAGRGLQLLFYSVGIGQISSEVPQNLSASRPQDRQFILSSKKLLLSDSGFYLCAWSMGLAGGTDTQYFGPGTRLTVL.

This chain joins TRBV24-1 and TRBJ1-1, with D maybe TRBD1 (5 bases). The germline V gene encodes CDR1 KGHDR and CDR2 SFDVKD. The V and J ends lost 3 bases and 6 bases respectively, with 10 bases between them. This CDR3 has 13 amino acids. CDR3 sequence: CATSDPGRSEAFF. DNA of the CDR3: TGTGCCACCAGTGATCCGGGACGGTCTGAAGCTTTCTTT.

The genes are TRBV4-1 and TRBJ2-3, with D possibly being TRBD1 (5 bases). CDR3 length: 16 amino acids. Germline lookup yields CDR1 MGHRA and CDR2 YSYEKL. Trimming removed 3 bases at V and 3 bases at J, with 16 bases between. CDR3 in DNA: TGCGCCAGCAGCCAGGCAGAGACAGTAAGGACAGATACGCAGTATTTT. Encoded protein: CASSQAETVRTDTQYF.

This chain uses TRBV28 with TRBJ2-2; 8 bases are shared with TRBD2. CDR1 and CDR2 from the germline V gene are MDHEN and SYDVKM. This CDR3 is 15 amino acids long. The V and J ends lost 8 bases and 5 bases, in that order; junction bases with no gene match: 10. CDR3 loop: CASPSSGSGTGELFF. The CDR3 DNA reads TGTGCCAGCCCCAGCAGCGGGAGCGGAACCGGGGAGCTGTTTTTT.

This clone has a single count. V and J are TRBV2 and TRBJ2-1, with D unresolved. V gave up 5 bases and J gave up 8 bases, with 4 bases separating them. The CDR3 contains 10 residues. CDR1 and CDR2 from the germline V gene are SNHLY and FYNNEI. The CDR3, as DNA: TGTGCCAGCAGTAGGGATGAGCAGTTCTTC. Amino acid sequence: CASSRDEQFF.

The chain has TRBV11-2 and TRBJ2-2; 11 nucleotides line up with TRBD2. CDR1 and CDR2 (germline): SGHAT, FQNNGV. The CDR3 is 18 residues long. Trimming took 0 bases from V and 7 from J; bases not matched to a gene: 10. CDR3 in amino acids: CASSLESSGRAKDGELFF. In DNA, the CDR3 is TGTGCCAGCAGCTTAGAGAGTAGCGGGAGGGCCAAGGACGGGGAGCTGTTTTTT.

The chain combines TRBV6-2 or TRBV6-3 with TRBJ2-3; no definite D call. Deletions cut 6 bases from V and 2 bases from J, with 21 bases between. The CDR3 is made up of 17 amino acids. The germline V gene encodes CDR1 MNHEY and CDR2 SVGEGT. The CDR3 region is CASRPIRSGPITDTQYF. The DNA for the CDR3 is TGTGCCAGCAGACCTATTCGTTCGGGCCCCATCACAGATACGCAGTATTTT.

This chain joins TRBV18 and TRBJ2-7; 10 bases are a match to TRBD1. From germline, CDR1 is KGHSH and CDR2 LQKENI. CDR3 length equals 17 residues. Unmatched junction bases numbered 11, after V lost 4 bases and J lost 2 bases. The CDR3 here is CASSQRPDRGLTYEQYF. As DNA, the CDR3 is TGTGCCAGCTCACAAAGACCCGACAGGGGGCTTACCTACGAGCAGTACTTC.